This T cell receptor beta chain is from a study of OX40 agonist ivuxolimab in advanced cancers. About the research overall: Three partial responders included one hepatocellular carcinoma patient and two cutaneous melanoma patients.

To note about this clone: Its target is unknown.

Sequencing was performed with immunoSEQ multiplex PCR; in TCRdb, only in-frame clones are kept and a portion is missing. The table lists tens of thousands of clones, 84% of them singletons. Study-wide results and caveats: Average numbers of expanded clones were greater in CD8+ T cells than in CD4+. Part of the nonresponder group also had normalized T-cell clonal expansion that was low.

CDR3 length: 18 amino acids. Germline CDR1 reads SGHTA; CDR2 reads FQGNSA. The V and J ends lost 4 bases and 0 bases, in that order; junction bases with no gene match: 13. The chain joins TRBV7-2 to TRBJ1-2, with TRBD1 matching 8 bases. This TCR was sampled from an adult with an advanced solid tumor such as melanoma, head and neck, liver or kidney cancer. The specimen comprised CD4+ or CD8+ T cells sorted from blood, sampled in a trial of the OX40 agonist ivuxolimab. CDR3 residues: CASSSIRDRRLANYGYTF. The CDR3 DNA sequence: TGTGCCAGCAGCTCAATCCGGGACAGGCGCTTAGCTAACTATGGCTACACCTTC.